The 10 T cell receptor beta chains listed next were all sequenced from one sample in a study of T cells after yellow fever vaccination. Each CDR3 protein gets one entry after TCRdb re-called the 5' RACE reads with MiXCR. Of 150,000 or so distinct CDR3 sequences in the sample, just over 6.5% were seen once. Sequencing used CD4+ T cells sorted from PBMCs, obtained 10 days after the yellow fever booster vaccination. The origin of the receptors is a man between 25 and 39 years old who received the YFV17D yellow fever vaccine.

For this clonotype: Since a much larger clone is just one base distant, this may be a read error. This chain links TRBV5-5 with TRBJ1-2, with 10 nucleotides matching TRBD1. This CDR3 is built from 13 residues. V trimming: 3 bases; J trimming: 12 bases; junction bases outside the gene matches: 8. Germline-derived CDR1 and CDR2 are SGHKS and YYEKEE (reference sequence). In DNA, the CDR3 is TGTGCCAGCAGCTACACGGACAGGGGGGGAGACACCTTC. Protein product: CASSYTDRGGDTF.

This clonotype was seen once. A much more abundant neighbour one base away suggests this may be a read error. The chain combines TRBV6-2 or TRBV6-3 with TRBJ2-7, with 7 bases lining up with TRBD2. The junction had 15 bases not matched to a gene; V was cut back by 6 bases and J by 4 bases. Germline-derived CDR1 and CDR2 are MNHEY and SVGEGT. The CDR3 spans 16 residues. Written as DNA, the CDR3 is TGTGCCAGCAGACCTTCCCGGACTAGTGAGTGGTACGAGCAGTACTTC. Translating it yields CASRPSRTSEWYEQYF.

This clonotype showed up many times. The V gene is TRBV29-1, the J gene TRBJ1-1; possible D gene TRBD1, 5 bases. The CDR3 contains 12 residues. CDR1 and CDR2 from the germline V gene are SQVTM and ANQGSEA. The V end lost 3 bases, the J end lost 5 bases, and 10 bases lay between the germline ends. CDR3 amino acids: CSVDRGRTEAFF. As DNA, the CDR3 is TGCAGCGTTGATAGGGGTAGGACTGAAGCTTTCTTT.

This clonotype was seen only a few times. The gene calls are TRBV12-3 or TRBV12-4 and TRBJ1-3; the D is unclear. The CDR3 contains 15 residues. The V and J ends lost 7 bases and 2 bases respectively, with 15 bases between them. Here the CDR3 reads CASNGGFRPGNTIYF. DNA for the CDR3: TGTGCCAGCAACGGAGGGTTTCGGCCTGGAAACACCATATATTTT.

This clonotype was recorded many times. The gene calls are TRBV10-3 and TRBJ2-1, with D tentatively TRBD2 (6 bases). Germline loops: CDR1 ENHRY, CDR2 SYGVKD. The CDR3 sequence is 13 residues long. Trimming stripped 8 bases from V and 8 bases from J, with 16 bases between. For the CDR3, the DNA is TGTGCCATCGGGGAGGTCCTTTTCGATGAGCAGTTCTTC. This translates into CAIGEVLFDEQFF.

Ten or more counts support this clonotype. The rearrangement links TRBV12-3 or TRBV12-4 to TRBJ2-1; D is undetermined. The CDR3 runs 13 residues. Trimming cost V 3 bases and J 5 bases, with 8 bases left between them. The CDR3 here is CASSFRLNNEQFF. The CDR3 coding sequence is TGTGCCAGCAGTTTTAGACTCAACAATGAGCAGTTCTTC.

As to this clonotype: This may come from a read error, since a much larger clone is one base off. The V call is TRBV5-8, the J call TRBJ2-7; 7 bases align to TRBD2. Per germline, CDR1 SGHTS and CDR2 YDEGEE. The CDR3 contains 15 residues. V lost 3 bases, J lost 3 bases, and 9 bases stayed unmatched. CDR3 loop: CASSSPLAEYYEQYF. As DNA, the CDR3 is TGTGCCAGCAGCTCACCCCTAGCGGAATACTACGAGCAGTACTTC.

This clonotype has at least ten counts. V is TRBV4-1 and J is TRBJ1-2; a weak D match, TRBD1 (5 bases). Germline V lookup: CDR1 MGHRA, CDR2 YSYEKL. There are 18 residues in the CDR3. V was clipped by 3 bases and J by 0 bases, with 20 bases between them. As DNA, the CDR3 is TGCGCCAGCAGCCAGTACCCACCGGGACCTCAAGCTAACTATGGCTACACCTTC. It translates to CASSQYPPGPQANYGYTF.

This clonotype was recorded at least ten times. The chain recombines TRBV12-3 or TRBV12-4 with TRBJ2-7; no reliable D call. The length of the CDR3 is 13 residues. V lost 2 bases, J lost 1 base, and 6 bases lay in between. Here the CDR3 DNA reads TGTGCCAGCAGTTTATTTGGGTCCTACGAGCAGTACTTC. Its translation: CASSLFGSYEQYF.

This clonotype has only a few counts. This chain links TRBV30 with TRBJ2-7; tentative D call: TRBD1 (5 bases). The germline V and J ends were trimmed by 4 bases and 6 bases, with 13 bases remaining between them. This CDR3 is built from 12 residues. Germline assignment: CDR1 GTSNPN and CDR2 SVGIG (reference sequence). The CDR3 region has the DNA TGTGCCTGGAACCTGGGGCGGCGCGAGCAGTACTTC. As protein: CAWNLGRREQYF.